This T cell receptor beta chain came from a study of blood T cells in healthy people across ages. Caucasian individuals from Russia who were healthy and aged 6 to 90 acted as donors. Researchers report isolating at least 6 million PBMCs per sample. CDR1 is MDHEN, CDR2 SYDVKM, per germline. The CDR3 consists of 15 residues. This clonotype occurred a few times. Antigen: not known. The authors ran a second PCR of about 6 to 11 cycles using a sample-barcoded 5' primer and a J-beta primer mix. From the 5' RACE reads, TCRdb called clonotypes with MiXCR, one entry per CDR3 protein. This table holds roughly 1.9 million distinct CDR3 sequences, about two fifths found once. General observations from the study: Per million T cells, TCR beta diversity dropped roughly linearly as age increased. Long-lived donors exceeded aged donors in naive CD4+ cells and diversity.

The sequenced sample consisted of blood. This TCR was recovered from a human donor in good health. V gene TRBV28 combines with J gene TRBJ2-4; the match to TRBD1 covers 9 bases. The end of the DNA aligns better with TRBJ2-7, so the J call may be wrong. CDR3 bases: TGTGCCAGCACCACAGGGGGCGCAGGGGGTGACGAGCAGTACTTC. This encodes CASTTGGAGGDEQYF.